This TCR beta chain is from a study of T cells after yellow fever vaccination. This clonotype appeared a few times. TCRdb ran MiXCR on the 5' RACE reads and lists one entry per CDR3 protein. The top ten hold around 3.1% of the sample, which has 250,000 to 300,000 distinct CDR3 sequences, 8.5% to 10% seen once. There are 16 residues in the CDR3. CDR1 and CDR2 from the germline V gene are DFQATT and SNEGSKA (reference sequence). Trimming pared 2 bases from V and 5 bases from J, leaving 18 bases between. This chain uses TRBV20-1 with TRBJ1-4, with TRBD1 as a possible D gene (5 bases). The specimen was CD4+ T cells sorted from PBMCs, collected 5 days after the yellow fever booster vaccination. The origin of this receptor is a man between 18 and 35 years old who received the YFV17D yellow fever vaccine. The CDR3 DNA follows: TGCAGTGCTAGACCCCCGGGGGTCAGGGCGAATGAAAAACTGTTTTTT. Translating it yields CSARPPGVRANEKLFF.